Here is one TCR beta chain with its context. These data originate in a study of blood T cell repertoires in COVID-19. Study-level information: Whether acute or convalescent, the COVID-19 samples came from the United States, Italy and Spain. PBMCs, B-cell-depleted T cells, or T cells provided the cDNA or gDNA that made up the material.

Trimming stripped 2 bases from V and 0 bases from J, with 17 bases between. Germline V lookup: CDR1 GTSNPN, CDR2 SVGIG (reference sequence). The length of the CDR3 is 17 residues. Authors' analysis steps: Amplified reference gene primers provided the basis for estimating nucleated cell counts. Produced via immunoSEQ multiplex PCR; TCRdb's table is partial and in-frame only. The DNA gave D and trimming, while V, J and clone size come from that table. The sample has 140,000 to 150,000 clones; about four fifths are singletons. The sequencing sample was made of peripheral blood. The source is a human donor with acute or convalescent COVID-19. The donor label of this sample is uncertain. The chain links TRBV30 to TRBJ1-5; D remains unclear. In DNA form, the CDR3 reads TGTGCCTGGAGTAATCCCAGGAACCAGGATAGCAATCAGCCCCAGCATTTT. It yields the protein CAWSNPRNQDSNQPQHF.